This T cell receptor beta chain originates from a study of CD4 T cell repertoires in COVID-19. Between the trimmed V and J ends, which lost 5 bases and 8 bases, there was a span of 15 bases. The CDR3 loop spans 13 amino acids. Only one count was recorded for this clone. Sequencing was performed with immunoSEQ multiplex PCR; in TCRdb, only in-frame clones are kept and a portion is missing. The table records approximately 75,000 clones, roughly 85% of them present only once. The source material was CD4+ T cells from peripheral blood, sampled after recovery from COVID-19. The TCR was taken from a human donor who had COVID-19. This chain joins TRBV12-3 or TRBV12-4 and TRBJ1-2; D perhaps matches TRBD1 (6 bases). The CDR3 sequence is CASSLTGSKGYTF. The CDR3 coding sequence is TGTGCCAGCAGTCTAACAGGGAGTAAGGGCTACACCTTC.